This TCR beta chain came from a study of siplizumab effects on memory and regulatory T cells. Assayed TCR templates numbered 80,000 to 100,000 for each sample. The table came from immunoSEQ multiplex PCR; TCRdb's copy has only in-frame clones and leaves some out. Of tens of thousands of clones listed, 95% to 98% were seen once; the top ten hold about 1%. Overall study results and limits: Unstimulated subsets captured only a minor fraction of alloreactive clones. A naive or memory phenotype could not be assigned to roughly 80-97% of the proliferating CD4+ or CD8+ clones. Naive T cell populations appeared to exhibit greater diversity than memory cells and appeared to be major alloresponse contributors.

The CDR3 runs 14 residues. From germline, CDR1 is SGHAT and CDR2 FQDESV (reference sequence). Trimming removed 3 bases from V and 4 bases from J; junction bases left unmatched: 6. A note on this clone: The antigen is not known.

The chain carries TRBV11-1 and TRBJ2-7; 7 bases line up with TRBD2. The sample taken for sequencing was naive CD8+ T cells sorted from blood. The TCR comes from a human donor in good health. DNA of the CDR3: TGTGCCAGCAGCTTGGGAGGGTACGCGTACGAGCAGTACTTC. Amino acids: CASSLGGYAYEQYF.